One sample yielded the 8 T cell receptor beta chains listed below, sequenced in a study of Ad26.COV2.S vaccination and SARS-CoV-2 variants. Only in-frame clones appear in the TCRdb table, and some are missing; sequencing was by immunoSEQ multiplex PCR. The data show some 270,000 clones, around 85% seen once. Treatment of the sample: 15 to 20 received Ad26.COV2.S at low or high dose, single or two shots; about 5 received placebo; per-sample allocation not given. Sampling was performed 63 days after the first vaccine or placebo injection. The source was peripheral blood, collected in a trial of Ad26.COV2.S vaccine versus placebo. These receptors all stem from a person aged 18-65 years who received the Ad26.COV2.S COVID-19 vaccine or a placebo.

The gene calls are TRBV3-1 (or the pseudogene TRBV3-2) and TRBJ1-4, with no clear D. The CDR3 length is 16 residues. Per the germline V gene, CDR1 is LGHDT and CDR2 is YNNKEL (reference sequence). V lost 2 bases to trimming and J lost 3 bases, with 13 bases between them. CDR3 nucleotides: TGTGCCAGCAGCCAAAACAACCCCATGGCTAATGAAAAACTGTTTTTT. Amino acid sequence: CASSQNNPMANEKLFF.

The chain carries TRBV9 and TRBJ1-1, with a tentative D call TRBD1 (6 bases). CDR3 length: 14 residues. Germline lookup yields CDR1 SGDLS and CDR2 YYNGEE. Trimming cost V 0 bases and J 11 bases, with 17 bases left between them. The CDR3 DNA reads as TGTGCCAGCAGCGTAGACCCAGGGGAATGGAACGCTTTCTTT. This codes for CASSVDPGEWNAFF.

The chain uses TRBV13 and TRBJ2-7; D is undetermined. The CDR3 covers 13 residues. Germline-derived CDR1 and CDR2 are PRHDT and FYEKMQ (reference sequence). Trimming removed 2 bases at V and 13 bases at J, with 18 bases between. CDR3 DNA: TGTGCCAGCAGCTTACGGTCAGGCGCCTCACAATACTTC. Its translation is CASSLRSGASQYF.

This clone was detected once. The V gene is TRBV11-2, the J gene TRBJ1-5; 9 nucleotides match TRBD1. V lost 3 bases and J lost 4; bases outside the gene matches: 4. Looked up from germline, CDR1 is SGHAT and CDR2 is FQNNGV. CDR3 size: 15 residues. CDR3 region: CASSLDRGGNQPQHF. Here the CDR3 DNA reads TGTGCCAGCAGCTTGGACAGGGGTGGTAATCAGCCCCAGCATTTT. Full variable domain (remainder filled in from reference TRBV11-2 and TRBJ1-5): EAGVAQSPRYKIIEKRQSVAFWCNPISGHATLYWYQQILGQGPKLLIQFQNNGVVDDSQLPKDRFSAERLKGVDSTLKIQPAKLEDSAVYLCASSLDRGGNQPQHFGDGTRLSIL.

The chain is built from TRBV4-2 and TRBJ2-1, with a tentative D call TRBD2 (5 bases). The V and J ends lost 0 bases and 9 bases respectively, with 12 bases between them. CDR3 length: 14 residues. Germline values: CDR1 LGHNA, CDR2 YNFKEQ. Here the CDR3 reads CASSQEVRGFEQFF. DNA for the CDR3: TGTGCCAGCAGCCAAGAGGTCCGCGGGTTTGAGCAGTTCTTC.

The chain combines TRBV6-2 or TRBV6-3 with TRBJ1-1; D remains unclear. Germline assignment: CDR1 MNHEY and CDR2 SVGEGT. V gave up 2 bases and J gave up 6 bases, with 10 bases separating them. The CDR3 is 13 residues long. The CDR3 nucleotides are TGTGCCAGCAGTTACAGGGTCGGGGCTGAAGCTTTCTTT. It yields the protein CASSYRVGAEAFF.

V gene TRBV6-5 combines with J gene TRBJ1-2; no definite D call. Trimming removed 0 bases from V and 5 bases from J, with 10 bases in between. The germline V gene has CDR1 MNHEY and CDR2 SVGAGI. There are 14 residues in the CDR3. Here the CDR3 reads CASSYSSATYGYTF. The CDR3, as DNA: TGTGCCAGCAGTTACTCCTCAGCTACTTATGGCTACACCTTC.

The J gene is TRBJ1-5, the V gene TRBV7-2, with 7 bases identical to TRBD1. Trimming at V came to 3 bases and at J to 3 bases, leaving 5 bases not matched to a gene. The length of the CDR3 is 15 residues. Germline CDR1 is SGHTA and CDR2 is FQGNSA. CDR3 sequence: CASSFAGGYNQPQHF. As DNA, the CDR3 is TGTGCCAGCAGCTTTGCAGGGGGGTACAATCAGCCCCAGCATTTT.